The clone carrying this T cell receptor beta chain has a count of ten or more. Its antigen is unidentified. MiXCR, run by TCRdb on the reads, gives a single entry per CDR3 protein. The sample holds about 450,000 distinct CDR3 sequences, about 33% seen once. The data were taken from a study of T cell repertoires in cytomegalovirus infection. Study-level background: Matching HLA type and CMV infection were both indicated by public TCR beta signatures. Points from the study as a whole: Using cumulative public TCR beta family frequency, the authors identified those who carried CMV together with the relevant HLA. HLA-C-restricted CMV clonotypes gave the most frequent clonotype in two of eight donors.

The sequence derives from a human donor in good health (CMV status not recorded). Some clones in this sample may be carry-over from other donors' samples. The specimen sequenced was PBMCs.

The CDR3 sequence is CASRDQGKVNTEAFF. CDR3 nucleotides: TGTGCCAGCAGGGACCAGGGTAAGGTGAACACTGAAGCTTTCTTT. The chain joins TRBV7-2 to TRBJ1-1; D is perhaps TRBD1 (5 bases). Germline CDR1 and CDR2: SGHTA and FQGNSA. V was shortened by 6 bases and J by 0 bases, with 14 bases between the two germline ends. The CDR3 totals 15 residues.